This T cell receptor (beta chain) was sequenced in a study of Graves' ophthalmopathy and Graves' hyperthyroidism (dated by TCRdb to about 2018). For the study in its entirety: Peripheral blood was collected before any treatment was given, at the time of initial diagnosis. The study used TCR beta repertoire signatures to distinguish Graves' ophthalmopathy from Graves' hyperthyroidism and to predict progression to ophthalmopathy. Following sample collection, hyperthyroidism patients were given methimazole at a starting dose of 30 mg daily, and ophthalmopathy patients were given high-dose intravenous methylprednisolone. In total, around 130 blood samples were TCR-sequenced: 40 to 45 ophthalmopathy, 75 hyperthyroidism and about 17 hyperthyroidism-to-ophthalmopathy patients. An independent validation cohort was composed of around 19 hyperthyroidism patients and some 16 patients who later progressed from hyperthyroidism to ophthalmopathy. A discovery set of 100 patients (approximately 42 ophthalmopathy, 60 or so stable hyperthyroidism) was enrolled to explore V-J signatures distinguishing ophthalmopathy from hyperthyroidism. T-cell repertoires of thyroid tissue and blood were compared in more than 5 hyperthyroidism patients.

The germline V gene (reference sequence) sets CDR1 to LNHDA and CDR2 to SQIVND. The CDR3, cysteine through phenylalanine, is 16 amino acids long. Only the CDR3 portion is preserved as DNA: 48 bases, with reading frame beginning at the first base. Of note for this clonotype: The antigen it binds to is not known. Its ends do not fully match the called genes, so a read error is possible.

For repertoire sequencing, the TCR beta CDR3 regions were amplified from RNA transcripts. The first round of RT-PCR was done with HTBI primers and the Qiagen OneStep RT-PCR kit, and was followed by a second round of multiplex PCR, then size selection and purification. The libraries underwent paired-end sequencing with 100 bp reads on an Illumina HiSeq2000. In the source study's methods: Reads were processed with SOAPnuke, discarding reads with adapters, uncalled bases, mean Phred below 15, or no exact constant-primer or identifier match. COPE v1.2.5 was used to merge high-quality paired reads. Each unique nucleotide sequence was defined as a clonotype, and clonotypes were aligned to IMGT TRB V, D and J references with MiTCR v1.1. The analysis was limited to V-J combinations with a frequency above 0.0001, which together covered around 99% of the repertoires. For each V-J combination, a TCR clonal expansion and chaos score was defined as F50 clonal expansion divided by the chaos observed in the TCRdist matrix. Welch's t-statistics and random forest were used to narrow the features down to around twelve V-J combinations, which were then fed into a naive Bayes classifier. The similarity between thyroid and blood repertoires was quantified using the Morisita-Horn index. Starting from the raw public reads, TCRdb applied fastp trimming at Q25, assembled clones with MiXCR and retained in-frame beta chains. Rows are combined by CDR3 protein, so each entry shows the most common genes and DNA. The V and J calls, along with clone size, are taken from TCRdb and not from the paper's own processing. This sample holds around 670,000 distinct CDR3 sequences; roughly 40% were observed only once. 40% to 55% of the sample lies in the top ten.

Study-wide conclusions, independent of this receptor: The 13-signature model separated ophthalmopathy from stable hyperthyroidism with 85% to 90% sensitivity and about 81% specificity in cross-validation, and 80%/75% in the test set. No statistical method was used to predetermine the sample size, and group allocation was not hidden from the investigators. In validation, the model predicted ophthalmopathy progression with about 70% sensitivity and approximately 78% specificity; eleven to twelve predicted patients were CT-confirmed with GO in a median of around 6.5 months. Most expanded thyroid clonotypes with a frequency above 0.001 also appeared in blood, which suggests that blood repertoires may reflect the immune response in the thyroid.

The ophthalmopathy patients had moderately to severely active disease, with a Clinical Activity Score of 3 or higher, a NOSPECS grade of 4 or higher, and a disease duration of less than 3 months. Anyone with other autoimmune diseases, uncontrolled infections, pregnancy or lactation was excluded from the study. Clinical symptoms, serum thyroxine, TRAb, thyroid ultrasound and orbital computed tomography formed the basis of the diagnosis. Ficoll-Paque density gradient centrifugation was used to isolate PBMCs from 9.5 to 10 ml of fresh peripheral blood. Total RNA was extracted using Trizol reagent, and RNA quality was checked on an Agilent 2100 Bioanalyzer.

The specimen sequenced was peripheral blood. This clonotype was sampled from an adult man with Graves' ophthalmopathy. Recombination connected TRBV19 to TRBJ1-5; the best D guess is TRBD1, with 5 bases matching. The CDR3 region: CASSIYRGPSTQPQHF. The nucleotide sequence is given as TGTGCCAGTAGTATCTATCGGGGCCCGAGCACTCAGCCCCAGCATTTT.